The 20 T cell receptor beta chains in this list originate from one sample, sequenced in a study of cytomegalovirus exposure and HLA in healthy donors. The method was immunoSEQ multiplex PCR; TCRdb's version includes in-frame clones alone and lacks a portion of them. The repertoire has about 110,000 clones, more than 90% of them found once; the top ten carry 0.67%. The specimen was PBMCs. Every receptor here comes from a woman between 18 and 29 years old in good health and CMV-seronegative.

This chain links TRBV30 with TRBJ1-5, with a weak D call TRBD1 (6 bases). Germline values: CDR1 GTSNPN, CDR2 SVGIG (reference sequence). Deletions cut 5 bases from V and 3 bases from J, with 11 bases between. CDR3 length equals 13 residues. The CDR3 region is CAWGQSYNQPQHF. The CDR3 nucleotides read TGTGCCTGGGGACAGTCCTACAATCAGCCCCAGCATTTT.

The chain has TRBV7-2 and TRBJ1-2, with TRBD1 identical over 9 bases. There are 14 residues in the CDR3. Trimming removed 7 bases from V and 8 bases from J; junction bases left unmatched: 11. CDR1 is SGHTA, CDR2 FQGNSA, per germline. Written as DNA, the CDR3 is TGTGCCAGCACCACGACCCAGGGGACAGGGGGCTACACCTTC. Amino acids: CASTTTQGTGGYTF.

The chain combines TRBV6-5 with TRBJ1-1; D ambiguous. CDR1 MNHEY and CDR2 SVGAGI come from the germline V gene. CDR3 size: 14 residues. V was shortened by 2 bases and J by 3 bases, with 10 bases between the two germline ends. The CDR3 DNA follows: TGTGCCAGCAGTTACGAGCCTAAATACACTGAAGCTTTCTTT. This encodes CASSYEPKYTEAFF.

The V and J genes are TRBV13 and TRBJ2-1; 9 nucleotides agree with TRBD2. J lost 4 bases, V lost 4 bases, and 8 bases had no gene match. The CDR3 spans 16 residues. The V gene's germline CDR1 is PRHDT and CDR2 FYEKMQ (reference sequence). The CDR3 region has the DNA TGTGCCAGCAGCTCCCCCGGGACTAGCAGATACAATGAGCAGTTCTTC. Its translation: CASSSPGTSRYNEQFF.

The V gene is TRBV7-2, the J gene TRBJ2-7; 12 bases line up with TRBD2. V was clipped by 4 bases and J by 3 bases; unmatched bases: 10. Per germline, CDR1 SGHTA and CDR2 FQGNSA. This CDR3 comprises 17 residues. The CDR3, as DNA: TGTGCCAGCAGCTCTACCCAGACTAGCGGGGGTCTCTACGAGCAGTACTTC. Translated: CASSSTQTSGGLYEQYF.

J is TRBJ2-7 and V is TRBV28; 9 positions match TRBD1. Germline CDR1 MDHEN, CDR2 SYDVKM. With 7 bases clipped from V and 3 bases from J, the junction kept 10 bases outside the gene matches. The CDR3 contains 15 residues. The CDR3 is CASTRGGTGNYEQYF. The DNA for the CDR3 is TGTGCCAGCACAAGGGGGGGGACAGGGAACTACGAGCAGTACTTC.

This chain joins TRBV18 and TRBJ2-5; the match to TRBD2 covers 7 bases. This CDR3 spans 15 amino acids. J lost 7 bases, V lost 2 bases, and 10 bases had no gene match. Germline CDR1 is KGHSH and CDR2 is LQKENI. The CDR3 DNA sequence: TGTGCCAGCTCACCAGAGAACAGGCCGGGGGGGACCCAGTACTTC. It specifies CASSPENRPGGTQYF.

This clone was recorded only once. CDR3 region: CASSPGGSGETQYF. In DNA form, the CDR3 reads TGTGCCAGCTCACCGGGGGGGTCTGGAGAGACCCAGTACTTC. The chain recombines TRBV18 with TRBJ2-5, with TRBD2 identical over 7 bases. V was pared by 3 bases and J by 4 bases, with 5 bases of the junction left unmatched. Germline loops: CDR1 KGHSH, CDR2 LQKENI. The CDR3 runs 14 residues.

The J gene is TRBJ1-1, the V gene TRBV12-5; possibly TRBD1 for D (6 bases). CDR1 and CDR2 (germline): LGHNT, FRNRAP. V was clipped by 3 bases and J by 1 base, with 12 bases between them. This CDR3 comprises 15 residues. This CDR3 is CASGFGDRPNTEAFF. The CDR3 DNA sequence: TGTGCTAGTGGTTTTGGTGACAGGCCGAACACTGAAGCTTTCTTT.

The chain recombines TRBV28 with TRBJ1-2; 9 bases fit TRBD1. V trimming: 3 bases; J trimming: 6 bases; junction bases outside the gene matches: 14. The CDR3 sequence is 17 residues long. CDR1 is MDHEN, CDR2 SYDVKM, per germline. CDR3 amino acids: CASSLGGVWDREDGYTF. CDR3 bases: TGTGCCAGCAGTTTGGGGGGGGTTTGGGACAGGGAAGATGGCTACACCTTC.

The genes are TRBV28 and TRBJ1-2; 8 positions agree with TRBD1. The CDR3 runs to 13 residues. Germline V lookup: CDR1 MDHEN, CDR2 SYDVKM. Losses at the gene ends were 6 bases for V and 4 bases for J; bases not matched to a gene: 4. The chain's CDR3 is CASSLTGAYGYTF. CDR3 coding DNA: TGTGCCAGCAGCTTGACAGGGGCCTATGGCTACACCTTC.

The chain joins TRBV4-3 to TRBJ1-4; D remains unclear. The CDR3 consists of 15 residues. Between the trimmed V and J ends, which lost 0 bases and 1 base, there was a span of 6 bases. Germline CDR1 LGHNA, CDR2 YSLEER. As DNA, the CDR3 is TGCGCCAGCAGCCAAGAGACATTAACTAATGAAAAACTGTTTTTT. Encoded protein: CASSQETLTNEKLFF.

This clone was seen only once. The chain employs TRBV11-2 and TRBJ2-3, with 7 nucleotides matching TRBD2. J gave up 0 bases and V 4 bases, and 1 base lay outside the gene matches. Germline V CDR1 and CDR2: SGHAT, FQNNGV. The CDR3 is made up of 14 amino acids. The CDR3 DNA reads TGTGCCAGCAGCTGGGGGGGGAGCACAGATACGCAGTATTTT. Translating gives CASSWGGSTDTQYF.

The chain combines TRBV5-1 with TRBJ1-5; 7 bases are shared with TRBD1. Germline V lookup: CDR1 SGHRS, CDR2 YFSETQ. CDR3 length equals 15 residues. V trimming: 4 bases; J trimming: 7 bases; junction bases outside the gene matches: 11. DNA of the CDR3: TGCGCCAGCAGCGGACAGAACAGGGGAGGCCAGCCCCAGCATTTT. It translates to CASSGQNRGGQPQHF. The whole variable domain, remainder taken from reference TRBV5-1 and TRBJ1-5, is KAGVTQTPRYLIKTRGQQVTLSCSPISGHRSVSWYQQTPGQGLQFLFEYFSETQRNKGNFPGRFSGRQFSNSRSEMNVSTLELGDSALYLCASSGQNRGGQPQHFGDGTRLSIL.

The V call is TRBV4-3, the J call TRBJ2-3, with D maybe TRBD1 (6 bases). Germline loops: CDR1 LGHNA, CDR2 YSLEER. The CDR3 runs 14 residues. V lost 0 bases to trimming and J lost 6 bases, with 10 bases between them. In DNA, the CDR3 is TGCGCCAGCAGCCAAGATACAGGGTTCGATACGCAGTATTTT. It translates to CASSQDTGFDTQYF.

J is TRBJ2-7 and V is TRBV27, with D perhaps TRBD2 (5 bases). Looked up from germline, CDR1 is MNHEY and CDR2 is SMNVEV (reference sequence). The CDR3 has 13 residues. The V end lost 5 bases, the J end lost 2 bases, and 10 bases lay between the germline ends. In nucleotides, the CDR3 is TGTGCCAGCAGTCCGACCGGGGCCTACGAGCAGTACTTC. It is translated as CASSPTGAYEQYF.

The rearrangement links TRBV7-9 to TRBJ2-2; D unclear. The CDR3 is made up of 13 amino acids. Germline assignment: CDR1 SEHNR and CDR2 FQNEAQ (reference sequence). The V end was cut by 2 bases, the J end by 6 bases, with 7 bases between. CDR3 coding DNA: TGTGCCAGCAGCTTAAAAGCCGCCGGGGAGCTGTTTTTT. As protein: CASSLKAAGELFF.

In its sample, this clone was seen once. CDR3 nucleotide sequence: TGTGCCAGCAGCGTATTAGGACTAGCGTCGTCCGAGCAGTACTTC. As protein: CASSVLGLASSEQYF. The V gene is TRBV9, the J gene TRBJ2-7; 9 bases match TRBD2. Per germline, CDR1 SGDLS and CDR2 YYNGEE. Trimming removed 1 base from V and 6 bases from J; junction bases left unmatched: 8. The CDR3 loop spans 15 amino acids.

The rearrangement uses TRBV7-2 and TRBJ2-3, with 7 bases aligning to TRBD2. Per the germline V gene, CDR1 is SGHTA and CDR2 is FQGNSA. Trimming cost V 5 bases and J 4 bases; bases outside gene matches: 12. This CDR3 has 16 residues. In DNA form, the CDR3 reads TGTGCCAGCAGCGCCCAAGGGAGGGCGGTCTCAGATACGCAGTATTTT. Protein: CASSAQGRAVSDTQYF. The entire variable domain, with the rest obtained from reference TRBV7-2 and TRBJ2-3, is as follows: GAGVSQSPSNKVTEKGKDVELRCDPISGHTALYWYRQSLGQGLEFLIYFQGNSAPDKSGLPSDRFSAERTGGSVSTLTIQRTQQEDSAVYLCASSAQGRAVSDTQYFGPGTRLTVL.

The chain has TRBV27 and TRBJ2-1, with TRBD2 as a possible D gene (6 bases). V shed 4 bases and J shed 7 bases, with 14 bases lying between them. From germline, CDR1 is MNHEY and CDR2 SMNVEV (reference sequence). The CDR3 totals 14 residues. The CDR3: CASSSPTRINEQFF. The CDR3 coding sequence is TGTGCCAGCAGTTCACCGACTAGGATTAATGAGCAGTTCTTC.